These 14 T cell receptor beta chains share one sample of origin, sequenced in a study of radiation and T cells in renal cell carcinoma. Treatment here: treatment-naive control, cytoreductive nephrectomy. Only in-frame clones appear in the TCRdb table, and some are missing; sequencing was by immunoSEQ multiplex PCR. The sample yields about 24,000 clones, 55% to 75% seen once. Source: tumor tissue, taken from a patient whose treatment was nephrectomy without radiotherapy. The receptors derive from a man in his forties with renal cell carcinoma.

This clone was counted many times. The chain carries TRBV19 and TRBJ1-2, with 9 positions matching TRBD1. Germline CDR1 is LNHDA and CDR2 is SQIVND (reference sequence). The J segment lost 7 bases and the V segment lost 6 bases, leaving 9 bases of the junction unmatched. The CDR3 is 14 residues long. The CDR3 protein is CASRGTGSASGYTF. The CDR3 DNA sequence: TGTGCCAGTAGAGGGACAGGGTCGGCTTCTGGCTACACCTTC. The full variable domain, completed using reference TRBV19 and TRBJ1-2, is DGGITQSPKYLFRKEGQNVTLSCEQNLNHDAMYWYRQDPGQGLRLIYYSQIVNDFQKGDIAEGYSVSREKKESFPLTVTSAQKNPTAFYLCASRGTGSASGYTFGSGTRLTVV.

This chain uses TRBV5-5 with TRBJ2-1; 9 bases fit TRBD1. This CDR3 comprises 17 residues. Germline V gene sequence: CDR1 SGHKS, CDR2 YYEKEE (reference sequence). J lost 7 bases, V lost 0 bases, and 11 bases had no gene match. As DNA, the CDR3 is TGTGCCAGCAGCTTGGCCGGAAGACAGGGGGGTGGAAATGAGCAGTTCTTC. This translates into CASSLAGRQGGGNEQFF.

By share, this clone ranks as medium-sized. The chain has TRBV7-8 and TRBJ1-5; possibly TRBD1 for D (5 bases). The CDR3 consists of 16 residues. With 5 bases removed from V and 1 base from J, the gap between germline ends came to 15 bases. Germline V gene sequence: CDR1 SGHVS, CDR2 FQNEAQ. This chain's CDR3 is CASSASARVSNQPQHF. The CDR3 bases are TGTGCCAGCAGCGCCTCGGCCAGGGTCAGCAATCAGCCCCAGCATTTT.

This chain connects TRBV13 to TRBJ2-1; D may be TRBD2 (6 bases). Trimming shortened V by 3 bases and J by 7 bases, and 19 bases separated the two germline ends. Germline CDR1 and CDR2: PRHDT and FYEKMQ (reference sequence). The CDR3 extends over 16 amino acids. CDR3 bases: TGTGCCAGCAGCTTGGAGGGGAACTGGGCTGATAATGAGCAGTTCTTC. This translates into CASSLEGNWADNEQFF.

V is TRBV7-9 and J is TRBJ1-2, with D unresolved. Looked up from germline, CDR1 is SEHNR and CDR2 is FQNEAQ (reference sequence). The CDR3 covers 14 residues. Trimming removed 3 bases from V and 6 bases from J, with 14 bases in between. This CDR3 reads CASSLVGPKNGYTF. In nucleotides, the CDR3 is TGTGCCAGCAGCTTGGTGGGCCCAAAAAATGGCTACACCTTC.

Only a few counts were recorded for this clone. V usage is TRBV20-1 and J usage is TRBJ1-1; perhaps TRBD1 as D (5 bases). The V end lost 3 bases, the J end lost 6 bases, and 8 bases lay between the germline ends. This CDR3 has 11 residues. Germline V gene data show CDR1 as DFQATT and CDR2 as SNEGSKA (reference sequence). CDR3 bases: TGCAGTGCTAGGGGAGGGGCTGAAGCTTTCTTT. This sequence encodes CSARGGAEAFF.

The rearrangement uses TRBV29-1 and TRBJ1-1; D not certain. The germline V and J ends were trimmed by 3 bases and 0 bases, with 5 bases remaining between them. Germline CDR1 reads SQVTM; CDR2 reads ANQGSEA. The CDR3 totals 12 residues. CDR3 DNA sequence: TGCAGCGTTGAGGCGGTGAACACTGAAGCTTTCTTT. Its translation is CSVEAVNTEAFF.

The chain carries TRBV5-8 and TRBJ1-4; D might be TRBD1 (5 bases). The CDR3 loop spans 15 amino acids. CDR1 SGHTS and CDR2 YDEGEE come from the germline V gene. Deletions cut 4 bases from V and 8 bases from J, with 18 bases between. As DNA, the CDR3 is TGTGCCAGCAGCGCGTCGGGGGGTCAGGGCGAAAAACTGTTTTTT. Translation: CASSASGGQGEKLFF.

In this sample, this clone turned up once. This CDR3 reads CASSIERGRNQPQHF. CDR3 sequence (DNA): TGTGCCAGTAGTATAGAAAGGGGACGGAATCAGCCCCAGCATTTT. The chain links TRBV19 to TRBJ1-5; weak D call: TRBD1 (5 bases). V shed 0 bases and J shed 4 bases, with 10 bases lying between them. The CDR3 contains 15 residues. Germline lookup yields CDR1 LNHDA and CDR2 SQIVND (reference sequence).

The rearrangement joins TRBV7-2 to TRBJ2-7; D ambiguous. V was trimmed by 0 bases and J by 0 bases, leaving 6 bases between them. This CDR3 has 14 amino acids. Germline V gives CDR1 SGHTA, CDR2 FQGNSA. The CDR3 region has the DNA TGTGCCAGCAGCTTAGCCACCAACTCCTACGAGCAGTACGTC. Its translation: CASSLATNSYEQYV.

This clone has more than one count but fewer than ten. This chain joins TRBV27 and TRBJ1-5; tentative D call: TRBD1 (6 bases). The V gene's germline CDR1 is MNHEY and CDR2 SMNVEV (reference sequence). V was shortened by 0 bases and J by 5 bases, with 11 bases between the two germline ends. This CDR3 comprises 15 residues. In nucleotides, the CDR3 is TGTGCCAGCAGTTTATCCCGCAGGGGTGATCAGCCCCAGCATTTT. Protein sequence: CASSLSRRGDQPQHF.

This chain uses TRBV4-1 with TRBJ2-7, with TRBD2 matching 7 bases. This CDR3 has 16 residues. V lost 0 bases to trimming and J lost 0 bases; unmatched junction nucleotides: 5. Germline assignment: CDR1 MGHRA and CDR2 YSYEKL. The chain's CDR3 is CASSQDGGGSSYEQYF. In nucleotides, the CDR3 is TGCGCCAGCAGCCAAGATGGGGGGGGTAGCTCCTACGAGCAGTACTTC.

V gene TRBV6-5 combines with J gene TRBJ1-2; unclear D gene. Trimming removed 6 bases at V and 1 base at J, with 9 bases between. Germline V gene lookup returns CDR1 MNHEY and CDR2 SVGAGI. This CDR3 region has 13 residues. CDR3 sequence reads: CASRPGSNYGYTF. The CDR3 DNA sequence: TGTGCCAGCAGACCCGGGAGTAACTATGGCTACACCTTC.

This chain connects TRBV9 to TRBJ2-1, with 8 bases fitting TRBD1. Germline loops: CDR1 SGDLS, CDR2 YYNGEE. The V and J ends lost 2 bases and 7 bases, in that order; junction bases with no gene match: 5. This CDR3 comprises 14 residues. CDR3 amino acids: CASSVQGAGNEQFF. The CDR3 DNA sequence: TGTGCCAGCAGCGTCCAGGGGGCAGGGAATGAGCAGTTCTTC. The full variable domain, with the rest looked up from reference TRBV9 and TRBJ2-1, is DSGVTQTPKHLITATGQRVTLRCSPRSGDLSVYWYQQSLDQGLQFLIQYYNGEERAKGNILERFSAQQFPDLHSELNLSSLELGDSALYFCASSVQGAGNEQFFGPGTRLTVL.